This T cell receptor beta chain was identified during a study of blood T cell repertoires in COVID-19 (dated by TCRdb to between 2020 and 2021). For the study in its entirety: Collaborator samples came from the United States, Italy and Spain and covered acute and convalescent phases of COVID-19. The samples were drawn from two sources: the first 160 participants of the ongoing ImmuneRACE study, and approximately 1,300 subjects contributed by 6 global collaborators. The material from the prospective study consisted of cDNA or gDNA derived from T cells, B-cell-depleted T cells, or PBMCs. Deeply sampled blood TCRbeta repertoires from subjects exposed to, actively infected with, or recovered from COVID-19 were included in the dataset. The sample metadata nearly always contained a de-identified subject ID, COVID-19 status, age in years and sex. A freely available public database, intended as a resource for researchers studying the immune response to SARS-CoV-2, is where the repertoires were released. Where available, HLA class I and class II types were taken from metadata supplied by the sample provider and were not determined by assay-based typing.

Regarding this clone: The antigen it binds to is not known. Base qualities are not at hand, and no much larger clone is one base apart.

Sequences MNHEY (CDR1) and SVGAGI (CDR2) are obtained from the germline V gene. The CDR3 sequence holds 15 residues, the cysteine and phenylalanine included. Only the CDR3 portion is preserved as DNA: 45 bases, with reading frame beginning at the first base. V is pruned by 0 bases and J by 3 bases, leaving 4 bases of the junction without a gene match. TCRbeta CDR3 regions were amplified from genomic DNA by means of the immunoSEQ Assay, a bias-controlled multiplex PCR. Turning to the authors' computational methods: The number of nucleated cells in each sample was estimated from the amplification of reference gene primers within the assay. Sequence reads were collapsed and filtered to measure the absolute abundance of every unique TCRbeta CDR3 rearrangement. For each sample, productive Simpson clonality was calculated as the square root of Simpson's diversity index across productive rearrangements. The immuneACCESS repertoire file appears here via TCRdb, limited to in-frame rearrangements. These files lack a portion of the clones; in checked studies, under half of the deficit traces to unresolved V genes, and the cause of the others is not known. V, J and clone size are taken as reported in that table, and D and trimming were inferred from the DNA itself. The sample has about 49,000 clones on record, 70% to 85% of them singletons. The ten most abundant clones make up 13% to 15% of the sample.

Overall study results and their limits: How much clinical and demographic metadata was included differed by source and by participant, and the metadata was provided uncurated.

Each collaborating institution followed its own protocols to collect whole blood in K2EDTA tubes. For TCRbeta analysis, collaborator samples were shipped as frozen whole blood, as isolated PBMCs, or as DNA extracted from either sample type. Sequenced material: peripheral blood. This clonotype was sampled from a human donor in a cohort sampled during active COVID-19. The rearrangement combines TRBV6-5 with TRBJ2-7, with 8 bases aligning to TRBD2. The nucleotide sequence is TGTGCCAGCAGTTACTCCCCGGGGGGGGTCTACGAGCAGTACTTC. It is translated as CASSYSPGGVYEQYF.